Below are 26 T cell receptor beta chains sequenced from a single sample in a study of cytomegalovirus exposure and HLA in healthy donors. Generated by immunoSEQ multiplex PCR, the TCRdb table keeps only in-frame clones and is missing some. The profile shows 100,000 to 150,000 clones, just under 90% of them singletons. Material for sequencing was PBMCs. The origin of the receptors is a young man in good health and CMV-seronegative.

This sequence joins TRBV18 and TRBJ2-2; 9 positions agree with TRBD1. From germline, CDR1 is KGHSH and CDR2 LQKENI. The CDR3 covers 16 residues. The ends lost 0 bases at V and 7 bases at J; junction bases unmatched: 6. The CDR3 reads CASSPPGQGISGELFF. Here the CDR3 DNA reads TGTGCCAGCTCACCACCGGGACAGGGTATCAGCGGGGAGCTGTTTTTT.

The chain uses TRBV10-3 and TRBJ2-7; perhaps TRBD1 as D (6 bases). This CDR3 comprises 14 residues. V was trimmed by 3 bases and J by 5 bases, leaving 14 bases between them. The V gene's germline CDR1 is ENHRY and CDR2 SYGVKD. The DNA for the CDR3 is TGTGCCATCAGTGACATACAGGGAACCCACGAGCAGTACTTC. Translating it yields CAISDIQGTHEQYF.

This chain connects TRBV4-2 to TRBJ1-2; a possible D gene is TRBD1 (5 bases). This CDR3 has 15 amino acids. Per the germline V gene, CDR1 is LGHNA and CDR2 is YNFKEQ. V was pared by 0 bases and J by 2 bases, with 10 bases between. The CDR3 reads CASSQERAGNYGYTF. The CDR3 DNA sequence: TGTGCCAGCAGCCAAGAGCGCGCAGGGAACTATGGCTACACCTTC.

The V and J genes are TRBV7-9 and TRBJ1-6; no reliable D call. Trimming stripped 5 bases from V and 7 bases from J, with 21 bases between. This CDR3 has 17 residues. Germline V gene data show CDR1 as SEHNR and CDR2 as FQNEAQ (reference sequence). CDR3 DNA: TGTGCCAGCAGCGGGAGGGCCTTGAGCTTTGGGAATTCACCCCTCCACTTT. It translates to CASSGRALSFGNSPLHF.

This rearrangement joins TRBV5-6 to TRBJ2-3, with D possibly matching TRBD2 (7 bases). Trimming took 3 bases from V and 5 from J, leaving 16 bases between them. The germline CDR1 and CDR2 sequences are SGHDT and YYEEEE. This CDR3 has 15 amino acids. The CDR3 DNA reads TGTGCCAGCAGCTACGGGAGCGGGGACAAAGATACGCAGTATTTT. This encodes CASSYGSGDKDTQYF.

The rearrangement joins TRBV6-6 to TRBJ2-7; 7 bases are a match to TRBD1. Germline CDR1 is MNHNY and CDR2 is SVGAGI (reference sequence). V trimming: 5 bases; J trimming: 9 bases; junction bases outside the gene matches: 7. There are 12 residues in the CDR3. The chain's CDR3 is CASSQDRFSQYF. The CDR3 coding sequence is TGTGCCAGCAGTCAGGACAGGTTCTCGCAGTACTTC.

The chain combines TRBV10-3 with TRBJ1-6; the match to TRBD1 covers 8 bases. The CDR3 runs 15 residues. Germline CDR1 and CDR2: ENHRY and SYGVKD. V shed 2 bases, J shed 9 bases, and the junction held 6 bases outside the gene matches. The CDR3 DNA is TGTGCCATCAGTGAGCGAACAGGGGGAGTTTCACCCCTCCACTTT. Translating gives CAISERTGGVSPLHF.

The rearrangement joins TRBV18 to TRBJ2-3; 12 bases line up with TRBD2. CDR3 length: 16 amino acids. V was pared by 4 bases and J by 0 bases, with 2 bases of the junction left unmatched. Germline values: CDR1 KGHSH, CDR2 LQKENI. Here the CDR3 reads CASSRGLAGSTDTQYF. Written as DNA, the CDR3 is TGTGCCAGCTCACGAGGACTAGCGGGGAGCACAGATACGCAGTATTTT.

The V and J genes are TRBV6-5 and TRBJ2-7; D possibly corresponds to TRBD1 (6 bases). Trimming removed 5 bases at V and 4 bases at J, with 18 bases between. Germline V gene lookup returns CDR1 MNHEY and CDR2 SVGAGI. This CDR3 spans 15 amino acids. The CDR3 sequence is CASSPGTTAAYEQYF. CDR3 sequence (DNA): TGTGCCAGCAGTCCGGGGACAACGGCGGCTTACGAGCAGTACTTC.

This chain links TRBV18 with TRBJ2-7; TRBD1 matches 10 bases. J gave up 3 bases and V 6 bases, and 8 bases lay outside the gene matches. CDR3 length: 15 amino acids. Germline V gives CDR1 KGHSH, CDR2 LQKENI. Here the CDR3 reads CASSYLGTGVYEQYF. Here the CDR3 DNA reads TGTGCCAGCTCCTACCTCGGGACAGGGGTCTACGAGCAGTACTTC.

This chain joins TRBV28 and TRBJ1-4; weak D call: TRBD1 (6 bases). Trimming took off 7 bases at V and 7 bases at J, with 16 bases between the two ends. The CDR3 has 14 residues. Germline V gene data show CDR1 as MDHEN and CDR2 as SYDVKM. CDR3 sequence: CASTSGQLFEKLFF. CDR3 bases: TGTGCCAGCACAAGTGGACAGCTTTTTGAAAAACTGTTTTTT.

The chain employs TRBV6-5 and TRBJ2-7, with 9 bases lining up with TRBD1. Unmatched junction bases numbered 5, after V lost 2 bases and J lost 6 bases. CDR3 length: 14 amino acids. Germline V lookup: CDR1 MNHEY, CDR2 SVGAGI. In DNA form, the CDR3 reads TGTGCCAGCAGTTACACAGGGGGCCTATCCGAGCAGTACTTC. Translated: CASSYTGGLSEQYF.

J is TRBJ2-3 and V is TRBV7-6; 9 bases match TRBD2. Germline CDR1 SGHVS, CDR2 FNYEAQ. This CDR3 spans 16 amino acids. J lost 1 base, V lost 1 base, and 3 bases had no gene match. The CDR3 sequence: CASSLVSGGRTDTQYF. The CDR3 bases are TGTGCCAGCAGCTTAGTTAGCGGGGGTCGCACAGATACGCAGTATTTT.

V gene TRBV27 combines with J gene TRBJ1-5, with a possible D match to TRBD1 (6 bases). Germline V gives CDR1 MNHEY, CDR2 SMNVEV (reference sequence). The CDR3 is 14 residues long. The ends were cut back, 6 bases at V and 4 bases at J, with 13 bases in the middle. Here the CDR3 reads CASSQGLRNQPQHF. Here the CDR3 DNA reads TGTGCCAGCAGCCAGGGGTTGAGGAATCAGCCCCAGCATTTT.

This chain joins TRBV19 and TRBJ2-3, with TRBD1 matching over 11 bases. This CDR3 is built from 14 residues. Germline loops: CDR1 LNHDA, CDR2 SQIVND (reference sequence). After removal of 5 bases from V and 5 bases from J, the junction contained 3 bases not matched to a gene. The CDR3 sequence: CASSWGQGVDTQYF. The CDR3 DNA reads as TGTGCCAGTAGTTGGGGACAGGGGGTAGATACGCAGTATTTT.

The rearrangement joins TRBV7-9 to TRBJ2-3, with D perhaps matching TRBD1 (5 bases). CDR1 is SEHNR and CDR2 is FQNEAQ in the germline V gene (reference sequence). The CDR3 covers 14 residues. Trimming pared 3 bases from V and 5 bases from J, leaving 12 bases between. CDR3 in DNA: TGTGCCAGCAGCTTTTTTCAGGGAATAGATACGCAGTATTTT. This sequence encodes CASSFFQGIDTQYF.

This sequence joins TRBV10-3 and TRBJ2-7, with D maybe TRBD1 (7 bases). Deletions cut 6 bases from V and 0 bases from J, with 12 bases between. From germline, CDR1 is ENHRY and CDR2 SYGVKD. The CDR3 is 14 amino acids. The CDR3 nucleotides read TGTGCCATCAGGGGCCAGGGGGGCTCCTACGAGCAGTACTTC. Translation: CAIRGQGGSYEQYF.

This sequence joins TRBV27 and TRBJ2-5, with 9 bases identical to TRBD2. Germline trimming cut 4 bases from V and 5 bases from J; bases unmatched to any gene: 11. Germline V gives CDR1 MNHEY, CDR2 SMNVEV (reference sequence). CDR3 size: 16 residues. CDR3 in amino acids: CASSWDLRGGFETQYF. The CDR3 nucleotides read TGTGCCAGCAGTTGGGACTTGCGGGGGGGCTTCGAGACCCAGTACTTC.

The genes are TRBV19 and TRBJ1-2, with 9 bases lining up with TRBD1. The germline V gene has CDR1 LNHDA and CDR2 SQIVND (reference sequence). This CDR3 is built from 14 residues. V was clipped by 6 bases and J by 6 bases; unmatched bases: 8. CDR3 region: CASRPPGQGDGYTF. As DNA, the CDR3 is TGTGCCAGTAGGCCTCCGGGACAGGGAGATGGCTACACCTTC.

CDR3 region: CASSFSGGPTSYEQYF. CDR3 bases: TGTGCCAGCAGCTTTAGCGGGGGACCTACCTCCTACGAGCAGTACTTC. The V call is TRBV7-8, the J call TRBJ2-7, with 9 bases aligning to TRBD2. Germline V CDR1 and CDR2: SGHVS, FQNEAQ. The CDR3 is 16 residues long. V dropped 3 bases and J dropped 0; count of bases not matched to a gene: 6.

The genes are TRBV18 and TRBJ1-1; 11 bases map to TRBD1. This CDR3 region has 20 residues. Trimming took 5 bases from V and 4 from J; bases not matched to a gene: 21. Germline CDR1 is KGHSH and CDR2 is LQKENI. In DNA, the CDR3 is TGTGCCAGCTCAGCAGTTCGACAGAGGACAGGGGGCGCCGATGGCACTGAAGCTTTCTTT. Translated: CASSAVRQRTGGADGTEAFF.

The chain combines TRBV7-2 with TRBJ1-1; D is uncertain. Germline CDR1 is SGHTA and CDR2 is FQGNSA. The V end was cut by 2 bases, the J end by 1 base, with 11 bases between. This CDR3 contains 15 residues. CDR3 residues: CASSLWGDQNTEAFF. The CDR3 DNA reads TGTGCCAGCAGCTTATGGGGAGACCAGAACACTGAAGCTTTCTTT.

This clone was counted a single time. The rearrangement joins TRBV2 to TRBJ2-3; 8 nucleotides agree with TRBD1. J was trimmed by 5 bases and V by 2 bases; bases with no gene match: 12. CDR3 length equals 17 residues. From germline, CDR1 is SNHLY and CDR2 FYNNEI. The CDR3 is CASSEKPYRGTRDTQYF. The CDR3 DNA follows: TGTGCCAGCAGTGAAAAACCCTACAGGGGGACACGAGATACGCAGTATTTT.

The chain is built from TRBV29-1 and TRBJ1-1, with TRBD1 matching over 7 bases. The germline V gene encodes CDR1 SQVTM and CDR2 ANQGSEA. With V trimmed by 6 bases and J by 9 bases, 7 bases remained unmatched. This CDR3 spans 11 amino acids. CDR3 coding DNA: TGCAGCGTCGACCGGGACAGTCAAGCTTTCTTT. Translated: CSVDRDSQAFF.

The chain employs TRBV7-8 and TRBJ1-3; D might be TRBD1 (5 bases). The germline V and J ends were trimmed by 5 bases and 2 bases, with 16 bases remaining between them. This CDR3 has 16 residues. The germline CDR1 and CDR2 sequences are SGHVS and FQNEAQ. The CDR3: CASSALGLGTGNTIYF. For the CDR3, the DNA is TGTGCCAGCAGCGCATTGGGGCTAGGAACTGGAAACACCATATATTTT.

J is TRBJ2-3 and V is TRBV28; D is possibly TRBD1 (7 bases). Germline CDR1 reads MDHEN; CDR2 reads SYDVKM. V lost 2 bases, J lost 0 bases, and 12 bases lay in between. CDR3 length: 16 amino acids. This chain's CDR3 is CASSLGGTVSTDTQYF. CDR3 in DNA: TGTGCCAGCAGTTTAGGAGGGACAGTAAGCACAGATACGCAGTATTTT.